The next 18 T cell receptor beta chains were all read from a single sample in a study of blood T cells in healthy people across ages. A J-beta primer mix and a sample-barcoded 5' primer were used in a second PCR of roughly 7 to 12 cycles. One entry per CDR3 protein results from TCRdb running MiXCR on the 5' RACE reads. The sample carries approximately 690,000 distinct CDR3 sequences, approximately 50% recorded once. The specimen sequenced was blood. These receptors originate from a man in his fifties or sixties in good health.

This clonotype appeared many times. One junction end disagrees with the germline gene, perhaps due to a read error. V usage is TRBV20-1 and J usage is TRBJ2-1; D possibly matches TRBD1 or TRBD2 (5 bases each). The CDR3 spans 12 residues. From germline, CDR1 is DFQATT and CDR2 SNEGSKA (reference sequence). CDR3 in amino acids: CSAGTYYDEQFF. In DNA, the CDR3 is TGCAGTGCCGGGACCTACTACGATGAGCAGTTCTTC.

A single count supports this clonotype. V and J are TRBV2 and TRBJ2-2, with no clear D. The CDR3 is 13 residues long. Germline CDR1 SNHLY, CDR2 FYNNEI. The germline V and J ends were trimmed by 2 bases and 8 bases, with 9 bases remaining between them. CDR3 in DNA: TGTGCCAGCAGTGAAAGGCTTTCGGGGGAGCTGTTTTTT. Translation gives CASSERLSGELFF.

The V call is TRBV6-1, the J call TRBJ2-7; D is possibly TRBD1 or TRBD2 (5 bases each). Matching the DNA end better, TRBJ2-5 makes the J call doubtful. This CDR3 contains 13 residues. Germline V gene data show CDR1 as MNHNS and CDR2 as SASEGT. The CDR3 bases are TGTGCCAGCAAGCTGGGACCCCCTGGGACCCAGTACTTC. As protein: CASKLGPPGTQYF.

CDR3 sequence (DNA): TGTGCCAGCAGACAAAGCCCCCAGCGGGGGGCCACGGAGACCCAGTACTTC. Protein: CASRQSPQRGATETQYF. The gene calls are TRBV28 and TRBJ2-7; 9 bases are shared with TRBD2. The J call may be mistaken, given a closer DNA end match to TRBJ2-5. There are 17 residues in the CDR3. CDR1 and CDR2 from the germline V gene are MDHEN and SYDVKM.

The chain has TRBV4-1 and TRBJ1-6; the match to TRBD1 covers 7 bases. V gave up 1 base and J gave up 7 bases; unmatched junction bases: 7. The CDR3 extends over 16 amino acids. Germline V gene sequence: CDR1 MGHRA, CDR2 YSYEKL. The CDR3 DNA follows: TGCGCCAGCAGCCAAGGGGGAGGGGGCATGAATTCACCCCTCCACTTT. Its translation is CASSQGGGGMNSPLHF.

This clonotype has just one count. This sequence joins TRBV2 and TRBJ1-5; TRBD1 agrees at 7 bases. J lost 6 bases, V lost 5 bases, and 7 bases had no gene match. CDR3 length: 14 amino acids. In germline, CDR1 is SNHLY, CDR2 FYNNEI. DNA of the CDR3: TGTGCCAGCAGTAAGGGGGCGGGGAGTCAGCCCCAGCATTTT. Translated, it gives CASSKGAGSQPQHF. The complete variable domain, with remaining parts taken from reference TRBV2 and TRBJ1-5, reads EPEVTQTPSHQVTQMGQEVILRCVPISNHLYFYWYRQILGQKVEFLVSFYNNEISEKSEIFDDQFSVERPDGSNFTLKIRSTKLEDSAMYFCASSKGAGSQPQHFGDGTRLSIL.

J is TRBJ1-4 and V is TRBV2, with TRBD1 as a possible D gene (6 bases). Trimming took off 10 bases at V and 0 bases at J, with 12 bases between the two ends. The germline gives CDR1 SNHLY, CDR2 FYNNEI. This CDR3 has 14 amino acids. The DNA of the CDR3 is TGTGCCACCCGACAGGCCGCAACTAATGAAAAACTGTTTTTT. Translating gives CATRQAATNEKLFF.

The V and J genes are TRBV11-2 and TRBJ1-6; D is uncertain. The germline V gene encodes CDR1 SGHAT and CDR2 FQNNGV. V lost 4 bases and J lost 8, with 15 bases in between. The CDR3 runs to 15 residues. The CDR3: CASSSNVGIDSPLHF. The CDR3 DNA follows: TGTGCCAGCAGCTCGAACGTAGGGATAGATTCACCCCTCCACTTT.

This clonotype was seen more than once but under ten times. The chain recombines TRBV28 with TRBJ1-2, with 8 bases identical to TRBD1. The CDR3 contains 14 residues. The ends lost 4 bases at V and 3 bases at J; junction bases unmatched: 4. Per germline, CDR1 MDHEN and CDR2 SYDVKM. The CDR3 reads CASSYRGFDYGYTF. The CDR3 DNA reads TGTGCCAGCAGTTACAGGGGGTTTGACTATGGCTACACCTTC.

This rearrangement joins TRBV7-8 to TRBJ2-5; 7 bases are shared with TRBD1. V shed 5 bases, J shed 7 bases, and the junction held 10 bases outside the gene matches. Germline V gives CDR1 SGHVS, CDR2 FQNEAQ. The CDR3 extends over 14 amino acids. CDR3 in DNA: TGTGCCAGCAGCCCCCAACAGGGGTGGGGGACCCAGTACTTC. Protein product: CASSPQQGWGTQYF. Complete variable domain (other parts from reference TRBV7-8 and TRBJ2-5): GAGVSQSPRYKVAKRGQDVALRCDPISGHVSLFWYQQALGQGPEFLTYFQNEAQLDKSGLPSDRFFAERPEGSVSTLKIQRTQQEDSAVYLCASSPQQGWGTQYFGPGTRLLVL.

This chain connects TRBV6-5 to TRBJ1-1, with 7 positions matching TRBD1. Germline V lookup: CDR1 MNHEY, CDR2 SVGAGI. Unmatched junction bases numbered 7, after V lost 2 bases and J lost 10 bases. This CDR3 has 13 amino acids. The CDR3 region is CASSYPGQRGAFF. CDR3 DNA: TGTGCCAGCAGTTACCCGGGACAGAGGGGAGCTTTCTTT.

This clonotype was observed a handful of times. The chain joins TRBV2 to TRBJ2-3; D not certain. This CDR3 region has 14 residues. Trimming shortened V by 7 bases and J by 0 bases, and 11 bases separated the two germline ends. From germline, CDR1 is SNHLY and CDR2 FYNNEI. The CDR3 protein is CASKEGSSTDTQYF. DNA of the CDR3: TGTGCCAGCAAGGAAGGTTCTAGCACAGATACGCAGTATTTT.

The sample holds one count of this clonotype. The chain has TRBV5-1 and TRBJ2-5; 7 bases align to TRBD2. V was clipped by 0 bases and J by 4 bases; unmatched bases: 6. Germline V gene lookup returns CDR1 SGHRS and CDR2 YFSETQ. CDR3 length: 15 residues. The CDR3 spells CASSLVAGEGETQYF. The CDR3 region has the DNA TGCGCCAGCAGCTTGGTCGCGGGGGAAGGAGAGACCCAGTACTTC.

V is TRBV12-3 or TRBV12-4 and J is TRBJ2-2; TRBD2 aligns across 8 bases. The J segment lost 1 base and the V segment lost 6 bases, leaving 7 bases of the junction unmatched. This CDR3 is built from 16 residues. CDR3 coding DNA: TGTGCCAGCAGCTTTGGACTAGCCCAGAACACCGGGGAGCTGTTTTTT. Its translation: CASSFGLAQNTGELFF.

The V and J genes are TRBV10-3 and TRBJ2-1; TRBD1 aligns across 12 bases. After removal of 3 bases from V and 8 bases from J, the junction contained 5 bases not matched to a gene. The CDR3 loop spans 15 amino acids. CDR1 ENHRY and CDR2 SYGVKD come from the germline V gene. The CDR3 reads CAISDGTGGVYEQFF. The DNA for the CDR3 is TGTGCCATCAGTGACGGGACAGGGGGCGTTTATGAGCAGTTCTTC.

The chain combines TRBV12-3 or TRBV12-4 with TRBJ2-3; 9 bases line up with TRBD1. Trimming cost V 8 bases and J 4 bases; bases outside gene matches: 4. This CDR3 has 13 residues. The CDR3: CASGQGLADTQYF. The CDR3 region has the DNA TGTGCCAGCGGACAGGGGTTGGCAGATACGCAGTATTTT.

DNA for the CDR3: TGTGCCAGCAGCCAAGGGGGTTCGGGTCCGAAGAACACTGAAGCTTTCTTT. Protein: CASSQGGSGPKNTEAFF. The chain has TRBV3-1 and TRBJ1-1; the D is unclear. Germline V CDR1 and CDR2: LGHDT, YNNKEL (reference sequence). V lost 1 base and J lost 1, with 16 bases in between. This CDR3 has 17 residues.

This clonotype has just a few counts. The chain couples TRBV6-1 to TRBJ1-2; D gene unclear. CDR3 size: 16 residues. Germline V gives CDR1 MNHNS, CDR2 SASEGT. Trimming took 0 bases from V and 2 from J, leaving 13 bases between them. CDR3 nucleotide sequence: TGTGCCAGCAGTGAAGCGCGGAAGTTGATGAACTATGGCTACACCTTC. Its translation: CASSEARKLMNYGYTF.